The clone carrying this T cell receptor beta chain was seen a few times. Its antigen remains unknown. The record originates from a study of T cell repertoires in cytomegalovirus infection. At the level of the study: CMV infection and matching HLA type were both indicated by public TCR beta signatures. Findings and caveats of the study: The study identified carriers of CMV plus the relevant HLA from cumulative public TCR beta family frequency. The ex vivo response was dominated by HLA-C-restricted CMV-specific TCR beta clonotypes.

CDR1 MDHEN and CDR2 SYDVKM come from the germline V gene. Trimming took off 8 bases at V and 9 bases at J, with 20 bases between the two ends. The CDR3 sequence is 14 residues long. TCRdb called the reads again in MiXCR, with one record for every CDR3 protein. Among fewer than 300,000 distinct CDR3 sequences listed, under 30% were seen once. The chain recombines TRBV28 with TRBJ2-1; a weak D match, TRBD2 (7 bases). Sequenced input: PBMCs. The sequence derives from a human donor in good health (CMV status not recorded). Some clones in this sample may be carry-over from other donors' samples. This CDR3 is CASFLGGGLFEQFF. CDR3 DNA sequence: TGTGCCAGCTTCTTAGGGGGGGGGCTATTTGAGCAGTTCTTC.